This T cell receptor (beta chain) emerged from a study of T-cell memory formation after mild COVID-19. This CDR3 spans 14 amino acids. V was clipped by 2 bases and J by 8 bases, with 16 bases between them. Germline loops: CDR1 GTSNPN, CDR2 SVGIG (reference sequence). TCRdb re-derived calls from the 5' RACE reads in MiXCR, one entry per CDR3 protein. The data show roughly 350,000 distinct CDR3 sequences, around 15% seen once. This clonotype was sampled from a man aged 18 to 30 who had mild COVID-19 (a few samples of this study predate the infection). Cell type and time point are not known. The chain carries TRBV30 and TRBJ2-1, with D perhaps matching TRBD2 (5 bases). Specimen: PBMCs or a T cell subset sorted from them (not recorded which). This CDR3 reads CAWSLGSGFDEQFF. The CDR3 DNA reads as TGTGCCTGGAGTCTTGGGTCGGGGTTCGATGAGCAGTTCTTC.